One and the same sample provided the 13 T cell receptor beta chains below, sequenced in a study of blood T cell repertoires in COVID-19. Clones were sequenced by immunoSEQ multiplex PCR, and TCRdb holds only the in-frame ones, with some missing. The sample holds under 250,000 clones, 80% seen once. The sequenced sample was peripheral blood. Every receptor here comes from a woman in her seventies with acute or convalescent COVID-19.

The chain has TRBV28 and TRBJ1-2, with D maybe TRBD1 (6 bases). Germline assignment: CDR1 MDHEN and CDR2 SYDVKM. Trimming left V 5 bases short and J 8 bases short, with 15 bases between. The length of the CDR3 is 13 residues. As DNA, the CDR3 is TGTGCCAGCAGTCCCGGCCAGGGGCGCGGCTACACCTTC. Translating gives CASSPGQGRGYTF.

This rearrangement joins TRBV7-9 to TRBJ2-2; 8 bases match TRBD1. Germline CDR1 is SEHNR and CDR2 is FQNEAQ (reference sequence). The CDR3 extends over 18 amino acids. V lost 2 bases to trimming and J lost 5 bases; unmatched junction nucleotides: 13. The CDR3 spells CASSLWLGQGARTGELFF. CDR3 nucleotides: TGTGCCAGCAGCTTATGGCTGGGGCAGGGGGCGCGGACCGGGGAGCTGTTTTTT.

V is TRBV7-2 and J is TRBJ1-4, with a possible D match to TRBD1 (5 bases). The CDR3 consists of 14 residues. Germline V gives CDR1 SGHTA, CDR2 FQGNSA. Trimming removed 1 base at V and 8 bases at J, with 11 bases between. CDR3 protein: CASSLGQGAEKLFF. As DNA, the CDR3 is TGTGCCAGCAGCTTAGGGCAGGGTGCCGAAAAACTGTTTTTT.

The V call is TRBV19, the J call TRBJ2-3; perhaps TRBD1 as D (5 bases). CDR1 is LNHDA and CDR2 is SQIVND in the germline V gene (reference sequence). CDR3 length equals 15 residues. V lost 3 bases to trimming and J lost 5 bases, with 15 bases between them. CDR3 sequence: CASSIPQGSRDTQYF. The CDR3 DNA sequence: TGTGCCAGTAGTATCCCCCAGGGCAGCCGAGATACGCAGTATTTT.

This clone was recorded a few times. The chain recombines TRBV4-2 with TRBJ2-1, with 7 bases fitting TRBD2. The germline gives CDR1 LGHNA, CDR2 YNFKEQ. The CDR3 runs 16 residues. V shed 4 bases and J 4 bases; nucleotides not matched to a gene: 10. CDR3 nucleotide sequence: TGTGCCAGCAGCCCCTCGTTCGGGGAGGGGTACAATGAGCAGTTCTTC. It specifies CASSPSFGEGYNEQFF.

This sequence joins TRBV29-1 and TRBJ2-5; TRBD1 matches at 9 bases. CDR1 is SQVTM, CDR2 ANQGSEA, per germline. This CDR3 has 14 amino acids. J was trimmed by 4 bases and V by 5 bases; bases with no gene match: 8. Here the CDR3 DNA reads TGCAGCGTTTTGAGACAGGGGGGTTCAGAGACCCAGTACTTC. The encoded protein is CSVLRQGGSETQYF.

V gene TRBV25-1 combines with J gene TRBJ1-2; 7 bases line up with TRBD1. The CDR3 has 15 amino acids. The junction had 6 bases not matched to a gene; V was cut back by 1 base and J by 4 bases. Germline values: CDR1 MGHDK, CDR2 SYGVNS. The CDR3 loop is CASSESDDRAYGYTF. The CDR3 region has the DNA TGTGCCAGCAGTGAATCAGACGACAGGGCCTATGGCTACACCTTC.

There are many counts of this clone. The J gene is TRBJ2-5, the V gene TRBV28, with 10 positions matching TRBD2. V gave up 4 bases and J gave up 1 base; unmatched junction bases: 6. Germline V CDR1 and CDR2: MDHEN, SYDVKM. This CDR3 is built from 16 residues. The CDR3 DNA sequence: TGTGCCAGCAGTTCCGGACTAGCGGAACGCCAAGAGACCCAGTACTTC. Amino acids: CASSSGLAERQETQYF.

V gene TRBV28 combines with J gene TRBJ2-1; unclear D gene. The length of the CDR3 is 15 residues. The V gene's germline CDR1 is MDHEN and CDR2 SYDVKM. V lost 3 bases and J lost 7, with 16 bases in between. The CDR3, as DNA: TGTGCCAGCAGTTTTCGCGTGAAGAGAAGAAATGAGCAGTTCTTC. Amino acid sequence: CASSFRVKRRNEQFF.

The chain is built from TRBV18 and TRBJ2-2; 8 bases map to TRBD2. The V and J ends lost 1 base and 5 bases, in that order; junction bases with no gene match: 3. Germline loops: CDR1 KGHSH, CDR2 LQKENI. The CDR3 sequence is 15 residues long. The CDR3: CASSPQREKTGELFF. The CDR3, as DNA: TGTGCCAGCTCACCACAGCGGGAGAAGACCGGGGAGCTGTTTTTT.

This chain joins TRBV19 and TRBJ1-2; D is perhaps TRBD1 (6 bases). Trimming stripped 3 bases from V and 0 bases from J, with 11 bases between. Germline V gene sequence: CDR1 LNHDA, CDR2 SQIVND (reference sequence). The CDR3 is made up of 15 amino acids. In DNA form, the CDR3 reads TGTGCCAGTAGTATGCAGGGGTATTCTAACTATGGCTACACCTTC. Its translation: CASSMQGYSNYGYTF. Filled out from reference TRBV19 and TRBJ1-2, the complete variable domain reads DGGITQSPKYLFRKEGQNVTLSCEQNLNHDAMYWYRQDPGQGLRLIYYSQIVNDFQKGDIAEGYSVSREKKESFPLTVTSAQKNPTAFYLCASSMQGYSNYGYTFGSGTRLTVV.

The chain links TRBV9 to TRBJ1-6, with 8 bases aligning to TRBD1. The germline V gene has CDR1 SGDLS and CDR2 YYNGEE. The CDR3 is 15 residues long. With 4 bases clipped from V and 7 bases from J, the junction kept 7 bases outside the gene matches. CDR3 nucleotide sequence: TGTGCCAGCAGCCTCCGACAGGGGACCAATTCACCCCTCCACTTT. Its protein product is CASSLRQGTNSPLHF.

The chain employs TRBV5-5 and TRBJ2-5; D not certain. The CDR3 sequence is 13 residues long. Germline CDR1 SGHKS, CDR2 YYEKEE (reference sequence). The V end lost 0 bases, the J end lost 2 bases, and 5 bases lay between the germline ends. The CDR3: CASSLASQETQYF. The CDR3 coding sequence is TGTGCCAGCAGCTTGGCCTCGCAAGAGACCCAGTACTTC. Drawing the rest from reference TRBV5-5 and TRBJ2-5, the complete variable domain is DAGVTQSPTHLIKTRGQQVTLRCSPISGHKSVSWYQQVLGQGPQFIFQYYEKEERGRGNFPDRFSARQFPNYSSELNVNALLLGDSALYLCASSLASQETQYFGPGTRLLVL.